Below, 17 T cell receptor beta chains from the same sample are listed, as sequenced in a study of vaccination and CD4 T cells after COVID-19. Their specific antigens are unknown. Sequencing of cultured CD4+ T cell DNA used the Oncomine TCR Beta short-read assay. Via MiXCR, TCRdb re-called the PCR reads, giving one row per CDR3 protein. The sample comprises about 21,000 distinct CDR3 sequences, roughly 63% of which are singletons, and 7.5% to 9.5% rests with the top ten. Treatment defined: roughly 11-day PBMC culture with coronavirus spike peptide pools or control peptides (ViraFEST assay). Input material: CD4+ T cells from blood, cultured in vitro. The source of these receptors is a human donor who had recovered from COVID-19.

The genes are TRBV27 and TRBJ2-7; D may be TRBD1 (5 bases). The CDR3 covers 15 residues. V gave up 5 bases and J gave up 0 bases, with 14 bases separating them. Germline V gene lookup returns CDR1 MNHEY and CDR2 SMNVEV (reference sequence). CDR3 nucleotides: TGTGCCAGCAGTCGTGACAGCCCTTTCTCCTACGAGCAGTACTTC. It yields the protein CASSRDSPFSYEQYF.

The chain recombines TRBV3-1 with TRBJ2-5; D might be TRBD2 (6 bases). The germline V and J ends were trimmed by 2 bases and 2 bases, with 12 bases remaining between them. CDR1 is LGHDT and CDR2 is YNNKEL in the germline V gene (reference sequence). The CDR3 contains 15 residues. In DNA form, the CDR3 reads TGTGCCAGCAGCCAAAGCGGGCGGCTGCAAGAGACCCAGTACTTC. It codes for CASSQSGRLQETQYF.

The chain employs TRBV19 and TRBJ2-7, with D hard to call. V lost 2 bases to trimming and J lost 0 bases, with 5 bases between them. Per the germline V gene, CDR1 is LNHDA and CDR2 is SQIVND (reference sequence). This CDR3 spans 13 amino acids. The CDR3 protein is CASSIIASYEQYF. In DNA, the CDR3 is TGTGCCAGTAGTATAATAGCCTCCTACGAGCAGTACTTC.

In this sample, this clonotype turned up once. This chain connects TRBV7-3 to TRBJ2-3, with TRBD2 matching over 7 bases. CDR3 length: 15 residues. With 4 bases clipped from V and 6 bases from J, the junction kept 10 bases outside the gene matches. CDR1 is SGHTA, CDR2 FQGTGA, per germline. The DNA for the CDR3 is TGTGCCAGCAGCTCACTAGCGCCTGGGGACGATACGCAGTATTTT. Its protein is CASSSLAPGDDTQYF.

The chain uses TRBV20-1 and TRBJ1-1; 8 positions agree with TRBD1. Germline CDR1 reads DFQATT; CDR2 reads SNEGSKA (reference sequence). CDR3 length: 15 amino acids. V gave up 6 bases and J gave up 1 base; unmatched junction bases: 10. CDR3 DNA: TGCAGTGCCCAGAGACAGGGGACGGGGAACACTGAAGCTTTCTTT. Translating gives CSAQRQGTGNTEAFF.

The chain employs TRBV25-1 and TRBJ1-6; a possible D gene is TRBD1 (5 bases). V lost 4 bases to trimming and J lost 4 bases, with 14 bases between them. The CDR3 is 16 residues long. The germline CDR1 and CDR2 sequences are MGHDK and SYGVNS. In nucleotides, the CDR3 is TGTGCCAGCAGTGGGACCGGGACCGATTATAATTCACCCCTCCACTTT. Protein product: CASSGTGTDYNSPLHF.

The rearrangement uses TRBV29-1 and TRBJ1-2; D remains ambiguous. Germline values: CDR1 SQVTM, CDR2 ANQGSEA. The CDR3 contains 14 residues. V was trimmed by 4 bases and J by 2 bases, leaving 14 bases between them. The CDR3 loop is CSVVTRTANYGYTF. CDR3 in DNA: TGCAGCGTTGTAACTCGGACGGCGAACTATGGCTACACCTTC.

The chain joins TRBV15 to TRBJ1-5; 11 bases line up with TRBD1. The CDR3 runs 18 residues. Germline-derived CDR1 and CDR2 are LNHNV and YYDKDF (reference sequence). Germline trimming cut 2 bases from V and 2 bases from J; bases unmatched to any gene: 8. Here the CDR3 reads CATSRPGQGGIGNQPQHF. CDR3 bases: TGTGCCACCAGCAGACCGGGACAGGGGGGGATCGGCAATCAGCCCCAGCATTTT.

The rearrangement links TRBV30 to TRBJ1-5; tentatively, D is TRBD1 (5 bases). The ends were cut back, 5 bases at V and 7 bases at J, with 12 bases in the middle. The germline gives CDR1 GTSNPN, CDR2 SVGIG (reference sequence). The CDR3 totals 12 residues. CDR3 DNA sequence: TGTGCCTGGGGGCTTCAGGGCCAGCCCCAGCATTTT. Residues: CAWGLQGQPQHF.

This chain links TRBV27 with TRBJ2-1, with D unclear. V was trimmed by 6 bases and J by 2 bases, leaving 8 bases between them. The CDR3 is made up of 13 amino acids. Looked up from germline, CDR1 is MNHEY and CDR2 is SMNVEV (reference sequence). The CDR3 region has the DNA TGTGCCAGCAGCCTCCCCCCCTACAATGAGCAGTTCTTC. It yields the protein CASSLPPYNEQFF.

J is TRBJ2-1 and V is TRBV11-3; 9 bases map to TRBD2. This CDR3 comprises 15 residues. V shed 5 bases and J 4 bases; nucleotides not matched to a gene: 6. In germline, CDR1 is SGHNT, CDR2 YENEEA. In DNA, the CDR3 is TGTGCCAGCAGCACATTAGCGGGGGCTTACAATGAGCAGTTCTTC. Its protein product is CASSTLAGAYNEQFF.

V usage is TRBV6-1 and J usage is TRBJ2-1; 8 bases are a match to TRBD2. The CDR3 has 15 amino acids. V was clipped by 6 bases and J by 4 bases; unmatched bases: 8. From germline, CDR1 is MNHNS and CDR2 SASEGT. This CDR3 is CASSPRSGGYNEQFF. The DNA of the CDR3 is TGTGCCAGCAGCCCAAGAAGCGGGGGATACAATGAGCAGTTCTTC.

In DNA form, the CDR3 reads TGTGCCAGCAGTACGGGGCAGCTCTATGGCTACACCTTC. Its protein product is CASSTGQLYGYTF. The chain employs TRBV6-2 or TRBV6-3 and TRBJ1-2, with a tentative D call TRBD1 (5 bases). The germline V gene encodes CDR1 MNHEY and CDR2 SVGEGT. Between the trimmed V and J ends, which lost 5 bases and 4 bases, there was a span of 11 bases. CDR3 length: 13 amino acids.

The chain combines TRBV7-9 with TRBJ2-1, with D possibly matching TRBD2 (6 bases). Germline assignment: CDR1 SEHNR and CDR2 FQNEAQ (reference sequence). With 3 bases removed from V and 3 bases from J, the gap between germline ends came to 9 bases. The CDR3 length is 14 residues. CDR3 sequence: CASSLGDFYNEQFF. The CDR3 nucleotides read TGTGCCAGCAGCTTGGGGGACTTCTACAATGAGCAGTTCTTC.

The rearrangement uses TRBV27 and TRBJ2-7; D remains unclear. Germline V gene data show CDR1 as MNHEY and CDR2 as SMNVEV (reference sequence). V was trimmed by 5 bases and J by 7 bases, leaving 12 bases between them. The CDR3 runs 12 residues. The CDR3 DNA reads TGTGCCAGCAGTGGAGCCCGAACAGAGCAGTACTTC. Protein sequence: CASSGARTEQYF.

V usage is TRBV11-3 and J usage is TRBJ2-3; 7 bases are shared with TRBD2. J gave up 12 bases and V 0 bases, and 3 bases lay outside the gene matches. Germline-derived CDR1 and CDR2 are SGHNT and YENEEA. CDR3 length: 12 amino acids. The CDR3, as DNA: TGTGCCAGCAGCTTAGAGCGGGACTATCAGTATTTT. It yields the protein CASSLERDYQYF.

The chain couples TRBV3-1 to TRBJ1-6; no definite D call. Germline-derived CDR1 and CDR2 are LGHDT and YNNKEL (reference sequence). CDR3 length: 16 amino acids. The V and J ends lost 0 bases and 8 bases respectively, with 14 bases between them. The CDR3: CASSQDFGLGDSPLHF. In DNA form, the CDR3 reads TGTGCCAGCAGCCAAGATTTCGGGCTTGGGGATTCACCCCTCCACTTT.